This TCR beta chain was captured in a study of OX40 agonist ivuxolimab in advanced cancers. Study-level background: Ivuxolimab, an agonistic anti-OX40 (CD134) antibody, was given to patients. Dose-escalation cases comprised hepatocellular carcinoma, melanoma, renal cell or head and neck cancer. Study observations and caveats: Both blood CD4+ and CD8+ T cells showed clonal growth by week 6 at 0.1 to 3.0 mg/kg. Some of the nonresponding patients also showed low levels of normalized T-cell clonal expansion.

Sequencing used immunoSEQ multiplex PCR; TCRdb keeps in-frame clones, though not all of them. Of roughly 34,000 clones listed, around 83% were seen once; the top ten hold around 25%. From germline, CDR1 is SGHRS and CDR2 YFSETQ. Trimming at V came to 2 bases and at J to 4 bases, leaving 2 bases not matched to a gene. This CDR3 region has 13 residues. To note about this clone: Its antigen is as yet unknown.

V usage is TRBV5-1 and J usage is TRBJ1-2; 7 bases map to TRBD1. This specimen was CD4+ or CD8+ T cells sorted from blood, taken in a trial of the OX40 agonist ivuxolimab. This clonotype was obtained from an adult with an advanced solid tumor such as melanoma, head and neck, liver or kidney cancer. CDR3 nucleotide sequence: TGCGCCAGCAGCTTACGGGACAGCTATGGCTACACCTTC. It is translated as CASSLRDSYGYTF.